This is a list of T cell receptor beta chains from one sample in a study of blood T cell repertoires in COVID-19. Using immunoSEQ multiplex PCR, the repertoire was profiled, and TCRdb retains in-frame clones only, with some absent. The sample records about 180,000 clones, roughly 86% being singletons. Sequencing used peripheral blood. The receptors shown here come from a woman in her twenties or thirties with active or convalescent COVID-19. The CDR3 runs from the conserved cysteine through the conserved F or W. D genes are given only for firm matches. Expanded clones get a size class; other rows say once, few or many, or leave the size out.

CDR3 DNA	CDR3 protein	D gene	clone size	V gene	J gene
TGTGCCAGCAGCCCACGACTAGCGGGGGTCTACGAGCAGTACTTC	CASSPRLAGVYEQYF	TRBD2	-	TRBV9	TRBJ2-7
TGTGCCAGCAGCCAAGGGACTTCCTACAATGAGCAGTTCTTC	CASSQGTSYNEQFF	-	-	TRBV14	TRBJ2-1
TGCAGCGTTGATTTGGGGACAGGATCATACGAGCAGTACTTC	CSVDLGTGSYEQYF	TRBD1	-	TRBV29-1	TRBJ2-7
TGTGCCAGCAGCTTAGGAGGGCCAATTCCGGGCTACACCTTC	CASSLGGPIPGYTF	-	-	TRBV11-2	TRBJ1-2
TGTGCCAGCAGCTCCATAGCGTCTAGCACAGATACGCAGTATTTT	CASSSIASSTDTQYF	-	-	TRBV5-4	TRBJ2-3
TGTGCCAGCAGCTTAAGCGGGGGGGTGGCAGATACGCAGTATTTT	CASSLSGGVADTQYF	TRBD2	-	TRBV11-2	TRBJ2-3
TGTGCCAGCAGCCAGCTTGTTCCCATTTGGCATCATCAGCCCCAGCATTTT	CASSQLVPIWHHQPQHF	-	-	TRBV3-1/TRBV3-2	TRBJ1-5
TGTGCCATCAGTGAGTCGGGGGGACTAGCGGGAGGCGAGCAGTACTTC	CAISESGGLAGGEQYF	TRBD2	-	TRBV10-3	TRBJ2-7
TGCGCCAGCAGCCTACCACAAGGGGCGGTTCGTTTGGGGGATACGCAGTATTTT	CASSLPQGAVRLGDTQYF	-	-	TRBV5-1	TRBJ2-3
TGTGCCAGTAGTCCCCGGGGACAGAGGAATCAGCCCCAGCATTTT	CASSPRGQRNQPQHF	TRBD1	once	TRBV19	TRBJ1-5
TGTGCCAGCAGACCCTCCCCCCCCGACAGGGAAAAGGGCTATGGCTACACCTTC	CASRPSPPDREKGYGYTF	TRBD1	-	TRBV28	TRBJ1-2
TGTGCCAGTAGCAACGGGATATCTAATCAGCCCCAGCATTTT	CASSNGISNQPQHF	-	-	TRBV19	TRBJ1-5
TGTGCCATCAGCGAGGGGGAGGGGAGAAAACTGTTTTTT	CAISEGEGRKLFF	-	-	TRBV10-3	TRBJ1-4
TGTGCCACCAGCAGAGATCGTGGGACAGGAGGCGGGGAGCTGTTTTTT	CATSRDRGTGGGELFF	TRBD1	once	TRBV15	TRBJ2-2
TGTGCCAGCACCAAACAGGGCCCCTCTGAAGCTTTCTTT	CASTKQGPSEAFF	-	-	TRBV21-1	TRBJ1-1
TGTGCCAGCAGTGCGAAGGACAGATACACAGATACGCAGTATTTT	CASSAKDRYTDTQYF	-	-	TRBV2	TRBJ2-3
TGCGCCAGCAGCTGGACCTCACAGGGGGCGGCGGATGAAAAACTGTTTTTT	CASSWTSQGAADEKLFF	TRBD1	-	TRBV5-1	TRBJ1-4
TGTGCCAGCAGTTCCCTCCGACAGGGGGTCTACAATGAGCAGTTCTTC	CASSSLRQGVYNEQFF	TRBD1	-	TRBV6-5	TRBJ2-1
TGTGCCAGCAGTTACAGGGGAATCGCCTACAATGAGCAGTTCTTC	CASSYRGIAYNEQFF	-	-	TRBV6-6	TRBJ2-1
TGTGCCAGCAGCACATGGACTAGCGAAAACAATGAGCAGTTCTTC	CASSTWTSENNEQFF	TRBD2	-	TRBV7-2	TRBJ2-1
TGTGCCAGCAGCTTATTGGTAGCTGGAGAGACCCAGTACTTC	CASSLLVAGETQYF	-	-	TRBV11-2	TRBJ2-5
TGTGCCAGCAGCTTTCGGGGTGGGAATGGCTACACCTTC	CASSFRGGNGYTF	-	once	TRBV5-6	TRBJ1-2
TGTGCCAGCAGCTCAGGACTAGCGGGAGGGCCCCGAGAGACCCAGTACTTC	CASSSGLAGGPRETQYF	TRBD2	-	TRBV11-3	TRBJ2-5
TGTGCCAGCAGCTTAGAATCAGCGGTAGACTCCTACAATGAGCAGTTCTTC	CASSLESAVDSYNEQFF	-	-	TRBV11-3	TRBJ2-1
TGTGCCAGCAGTTTATCTGGCAGCTACTACTCCCACGAGCAGTACTTC	CASSLSGSYYSHEQYF	-	-	TRBV27	TRBJ2-7
TGTGCCAGCAGCCAAGGGCCGATATCGTATGGCTACACCTTC	CASSQGPISYGYTF	-	-	TRBV3-1/TRBV3-2	TRBJ1-2
TGTGCCACCAGTCCCTCATCAGTTGGTGAGCAGTTCTTC	CATSPSSVGEQFF	-	-	TRBV24-1	TRBJ2-1
TGTGCCAGCAGGGCAAACCCCACCCACGAGCAGTACTTC	CASRANPTHEQYF	-	once	TRBV6-5	TRBJ2-7
TGTGCCAGCAGCCCCTGGACAGGCCCGAATGAAAAACTGTTTTTT	CASSPWTGPNEKLFF	TRBD1	-	TRBV9	TRBJ1-4
TGTGCCAGCAGTTACAAGGGGCTTGAGCAGTTCTTC	CASSYKGLEQFF	-	-	TRBV6-6	TRBJ2-1
TGCGCCAGCGGGAAAAAGCGGGGCTCCTACGAGCAGTACTTC	CASGKKRGSYEQYF	TRBD2	-	TRBV23-1	TRBJ2-7
TGCGCCAGCAGCTCAGGGACCTACGAGCAGTACTTC	CASSSGTYEQYF	-	-	TRBV5-1	TRBJ2-7
TGTGCCACCAGCAGAAGACTAGCGGGAGGGCCCTCGGATACGCAGTATTTT	CATSRRLAGGPSDTQYF	TRBD2	-	TRBV15	TRBJ2-3
TGCGCCAGCAGCCAAGAGGACAGGGGGCAAGGGAGCAATCAGCCCCAGCATTTT	CASSQEDRGQGSNQPQHF	TRBD1	-	TRBV4-1	TRBJ1-5
TGTGCCATCAGTGAGACCCAGGTCGGCCGCGGGGAGCTGTTTTTT	CAISETQVGRGELFF	-	-	TRBV10-3	TRBJ2-2
TGTGCCAGCAGTTTCTCCGGGTCGTACACTGAAGCTTTCTTT	CASSFSGSYTEAFF	-	-	TRBV28	TRBJ1-1
TGCGCCAGCAGACCCGGCGGAGGAGCGCATGGCTACACCTTC	CASRPGGGAHGYTF	-	-	TRBV5-1	TRBJ1-2
TGTGCCAGCAGCTTACTAGCGGACTACGAGCAGTACTTC	CASSLLADYEQYF	TRBD2	-	TRBV7-2	TRBJ2-7
TGTGCCTCTTCACGGACAGGAAGGGCCTATGGCTACACCTTC	CASSRTGRAYGYTF	TRBD1	few	TRBV30	TRBJ1-2
TGTGCCAGTAGTATAATTGGCGGGAGGATCTACAATGAGCAGTTCTTC	CASSIIGGRIYNEQFF	TRBD2	-	TRBV19	TRBJ2-1
TGTGCCAGTAGTAATCGACTAGCGGGTGGTTTGGAGCAGTACTTC	CASSNRLAGGLEQYF	TRBD2	-	TRBV19	TRBJ2-7
TGTGCCACCAGTGATGCCGGGAGGGTAGCGGGGGCTATCGGCGGCACAGATACGCAGTATTTT	CATSDAGRVAGAIGGTDTQYF	TRBD2	-	TRBV24-1	TRBJ2-3
TGTGCCAGCAGGGGGGGGGTCGGCGTAAGTCTGGGCTACACCTTC	CASRGGVGVSLGYTF	-	-	TRBV2	TRBJ1-2
TGCAGCGTTGTAGCGGGGGCCCCTGAAGCTTTCTTT	CSVVAGAPEAFF	-	-	TRBV29-1	TRBJ1-1
TGTGCCAGTAGCGCCGCGGGCAGGGGGAACTACGAGCAGTACTTC	CASSAAGRGNYEQYF	TRBD1	-	TRBV19	TRBJ2-7
TGTGCCAGCAGTGACGGGACAGGGAAATACGAGCAGTACTTC	CASSDGTGKYEQYF	TRBD1	-	TRBV2	TRBJ2-7
TGTGCCTGGGAGGCAGGCGATAGCAATCAGCCCCAGCATTTT	CAWEAGDSNQPQHF	-	-	TRBV30	TRBJ1-5
TGTGCCTGGGGAGGACAGAATAATTCACCCCTCCACTTT	CAWGGQNNSPLHF	-	-	TRBV30	TRBJ1-6
TGTGCCTGGAGTGTACTAGGAAAAGCGACCTATGGCTACACCTTC	CAWSVLGKATYGYTF	-	-	TRBV30	TRBJ1-2
TGTGCCTGGAGTGTGGAGGTCTCTGGAAACACCATATATTTT	CAWSVEVSGNTIYF	-	-	TRBV30	TRBJ1-3
TGTGCCACCAGTGATTTTTCGGGAAATGGCTACACCTTC	CATSDFSGNGYTF	-	once	TRBV24-1	TRBJ1-2